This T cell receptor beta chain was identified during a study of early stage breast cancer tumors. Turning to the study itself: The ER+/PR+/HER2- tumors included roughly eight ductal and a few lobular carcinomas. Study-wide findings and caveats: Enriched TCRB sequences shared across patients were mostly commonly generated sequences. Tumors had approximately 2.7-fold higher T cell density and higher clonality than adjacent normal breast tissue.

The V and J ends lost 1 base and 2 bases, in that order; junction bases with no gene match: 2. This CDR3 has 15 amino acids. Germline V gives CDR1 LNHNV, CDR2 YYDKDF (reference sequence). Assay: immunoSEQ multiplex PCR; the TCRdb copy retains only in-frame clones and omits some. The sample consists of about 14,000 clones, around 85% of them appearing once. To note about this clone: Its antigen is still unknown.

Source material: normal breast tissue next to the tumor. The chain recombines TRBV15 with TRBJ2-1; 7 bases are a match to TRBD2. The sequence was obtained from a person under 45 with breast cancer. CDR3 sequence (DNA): TGTGCCACCAGCAGAGCTAGCGGAACCTACAATGAGCAGTTCTTC. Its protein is CATSRASGTYNEQFF.